Each of the 19 T cell receptor beta chains below was sequenced from the same sample in a study of CD8 T cells in Susac syndrome. Roughly 0.5 to 1 ug RNA was reverse transcribed with random hexamers. TCRdb reanalysed the immunoSEQ multiplex PCR reads using MiXCR and keeps one entry per CDR3 protein. This sample carries more than 65,000 distinct CDR3 sequences, roughly 94% of them seen once, and the ten largest clones take about 0.6%. Sequences were obtained from CD8+ T cells from PBMCs. These receptors all stem from a human donor with multiple sclerosis.

The chain joins TRBV3-1 to TRBJ2-5; maybe TRBD1 (6 bases). Germline CDR1 reads LGHDT; CDR2 reads YNNKEL (reference sequence). Trimming cost V 7 bases and J 6 bases, with 15 bases left between them. The CDR3 contains 13 residues. Here the CDR3 reads CASNRNRDKTQYF. In DNA form, the CDR3 reads TGTGCCAGCAACCGTAACAGGGATAAGACCCAGTACTTC.

The chain recombines TRBV7-9 with TRBJ1-1; 7 bases map to TRBD1. The CDR3 is 17 residues long. Trimming at V came to 0 bases and at J to 3 bases, leaving 10 bases not matched to a gene. The germline V gene encodes CDR1 SEHNR and CDR2 FQNEAQ (reference sequence). This chain's CDR3 is CASSLAQGGTRDTEAFF. CDR3 bases: TGTGCCAGCAGCTTAGCCCAGGGGGGGACTAGGGACACTGAAGCTTTCTTT.

This clonotype has just a few counts. The rearrangement joins TRBV5-1 to TRBJ2-1; D is perhaps TRBD1 or TRBD2 (5 bases each). The V and J ends lost 0 bases and 8 bases respectively, with 12 bases between them. Germline CDR1 and CDR2: SGHRS and YFSETQ. The CDR3 extends over 14 amino acids. The CDR3 DNA reads as TGCGCCAGCAGCTTGGACCGGGACGGCGATGAGCAGTTCTTC. This translates into CASSLDRDGDEQFF.

The V and J genes are TRBV4-1 and TRBJ1-2, with 9 bases that match TRBD1. The germline CDR1 and CDR2 sequences are MGHRA and YSYEKL. The ends lost 4 bases at V and 5 bases at J; junction bases unmatched: 8. This CDR3 comprises 15 residues. CDR3 nucleotides: TGCGCCAGCAGCCTGGGACAGGGAGGAACTTATGGCTACACCTTC. Protein product: CASSLGQGGTYGYTF.

The rearrangement uses TRBV27 and TRBJ1-1; a weak D match, TRBD1 (6 bases). The CDR3 runs to 12 residues. CDR1 and CDR2 (germline): MNHEY, SMNVEV (reference sequence). V lost 4 bases and J lost 9, with 12 bases in between. The CDR3 protein is CASSYTGTKAFF. In nucleotides, the CDR3 is TGTGCCAGCAGTTATACCGGGACAAAAGCTTTCTTT.

The chain recombines TRBV3-1 with TRBJ2-7, with D perhaps TRBD2 (5 bases). Germline assignment: CDR1 LGHDT and CDR2 YNNKEL (reference sequence). V dropped 2 bases and J dropped 1 base, with 15 bases sitting between them. CDR3 length equals 16 residues. CDR3 region: CASSQRGLSPSYEQYF. DNA for the CDR3: TGTGCCAGCAGCCAAAGAGGACTGAGTCCGTCCTACGAGCAGTACTTC.

The CDR3 region is CASSPPGPDTQYF. The CDR3 coding sequence is TGTGCCAGCTCACCACCGGGGCCAGATACGCAGTATTTT. The chain has TRBV18 and TRBJ2-3; possible D gene TRBD1, 5 bases. This CDR3 is 13 amino acids long. Trimming took off 0 bases at V and 4 bases at J, with 5 bases between the two ends. Germline CDR1 KGHSH, CDR2 LQKENI. The complete variable domain, with remaining parts taken from reference TRBV18 and TRBJ2-3, reads NAGVMQNPRHLVRRRGQEARLRCSPMKGHSHVYWYRQLPEEGLKFMVYLQKENIIDESGMPKERFSAEFPKEGPSILRIQQVVRGDSAAYFCASSPPGPDTQYFGPGTRLTVL.

This sequence joins TRBV5-6 and TRBJ2-3; TRBD1 might be the D (8 bases). V was shortened by 3 bases and J by 4 bases, with 18 bases between the two germline ends. CDR1 and CDR2 from the germline V gene are SGHDT and YYEEEE. This CDR3 has 16 residues. CDR3 sequence: CASSSARTGRADTQYF. DNA for the CDR3: TGTGCCAGCAGCTCGGCTCGGACAGGGAGGGCAGATACGCAGTATTTT.

The chain is built from TRBV27 and TRBJ2-1; 9 bases are shared with TRBD2. CDR3 length: 14 residues. Trimming at V came to 5 bases and at J to 2 bases, leaving 1 base not matched to a gene. The germline CDR1 and CDR2 sequences are MNHEY and SMNVEV (reference sequence). The CDR3 here is CASSPSGAYNEQFF. CDR3 bases: TGTGCCAGCAGTCCTAGCGGGGCCTACAATGAGCAGTTCTTC.

The chain is built from TRBV7-2 and TRBJ2-1, with D hard to call. This CDR3 comprises 11 residues. V lost 5 bases to trimming and J lost 12 bases, with 11 bases between them. CDR1 and CDR2 from the germline V gene are SGHTA and FQGNSA. DNA for the CDR3: TGTGCCAGCAGCCGAAGGGTTGGGCAGTTCTTC. It yields the protein CASSRRVGQFF. The variable domain in full, with the rest retrieved from reference TRBV7-2 and TRBJ2-1, is GAGVSQSPSNKVTEKGKDVELRCDPISGHTALYWYRQSLGQGLEFLIYFQGNSAPDKSGLPSDRFSAERTGGSVSTLTIQRTQQEDSAVYLCASSRRVGQFFGPGTRLTVL.

The V gene is TRBV25-1, the J gene TRBJ1-2; D unclear. Trimming removed 9 bases from V and 4 bases from J, with 6 bases in between. This CDR3 is 10 amino acids long. Germline values: CDR1 MGHDK, CDR2 SYGVNS. CDR3 in amino acids: CARSFYGYTF. For the CDR3, the DNA is TGTGCCAGAAGTTTCTATGGCTACACCTTC.

A word on this clonotype: One end of the junction fails to match germline, which may point to a read error. V and J are TRBV27 and TRBJ2-7; TRBD1 matches at 9 bases. Per germline, CDR1 MNHEY and CDR2 SMNVEV (reference sequence). The CDR3 runs 17 residues. CDR3 bases: TGTGCCAGCAGTTCGGGACAGGGCGTATTTCAGCGGGGCGCGGGGATCTTC. The encoded protein is CASSSGQGVFQRGAGIF.

This sequence joins TRBV2 and TRBJ2-1, with a possible D match to TRBD2 (6 bases). With 5 bases removed from V and 6 bases from J, the gap between germline ends came to 14 bases. Germline V gives CDR1 SNHLY, CDR2 FYNNEI. The CDR3 is made up of 14 amino acids. The CDR3 DNA is TGTGCCAGCAGTCCCAGCGGGCGCCTCAATGAGCAGTTCTTC. Its translation is CASSPSGRLNEQFF.

CDR3 sequence reads: CATSRARQGDEQFF. DNA for the CDR3: TGTGCCACCAGCAGAGCTAGACAGGGTGATGAGCAGTTCTTC. The rearrangement links TRBV15 to TRBJ2-1; 7 bases map to TRBD1. Germline values: CDR1 LNHNV, CDR2 YYDKDF (reference sequence). Trimming removed 1 base from V and 8 bases from J; junction bases left unmatched: 5. The CDR3 extends over 14 amino acids.

This clonotype was picked up one time. V and J are TRBV27 and TRBJ2-7; possible D gene TRBD2, 6 bases. The CDR3 extends over 15 amino acids. V was cut by 8 bases and J by 5 bases, with 22 bases left in between. Germline V gene data show CDR1 as MNHEY and CDR2 as SMNVEV (reference sequence). Here the CDR3 reads CASQTGVSGKNEQYF. The CDR3 region has the DNA TGTGCCAGCCAAACCGGCGTTAGCGGAAAGAACGAGCAGTACTTC.

The gene calls are TRBV3-1 and TRBJ2-1, with 7 bases identical to TRBD1. This CDR3 is 15 amino acids long. V trimming: 8 bases; J trimming: 5 bases; junction bases outside the gene matches: 12. The germline gives CDR1 LGHDT, CDR2 YNNKEL (reference sequence). Here the CDR3 reads CASGVLGGADNEQFF. The CDR3, as DNA: TGTGCCAGCGGGGTTTTAGGGGGCGCCGACAATGAGCAGTTCTTC.

V gene TRBV29-1 combines with J gene TRBJ2-1; 7 nucleotides match TRBD2. The V gene's germline CDR1 is SQVTM and CDR2 ANQGSEA. V dropped 2 bases and J dropped 3; count of bases not matched to a gene: 4. This CDR3 has 14 residues. The CDR3, as DNA: TGCAGCGTTGAAAAAACTAGCGACTACAATGAGCAGTTCTTC. Protein product: CSVEKTSDYNEQFF.

This rearrangement joins TRBV7-9 to TRBJ2-7; D could derive from TRBD1 or TRBD2 (5 bases each). CDR3 length: 13 amino acids. Germline V gene sequence: CDR1 SEHNR, CDR2 FQNEAQ (reference sequence). V shed 6 bases and J shed 5 bases, with 14 bases lying between them. CDR3 in amino acids: CASRPLGTHEQYF. CDR3 DNA sequence: TGTGCCAGCAGGCCACTAGGGACGCACGAGCAGTACTTC.

The chain has TRBV9 and TRBJ1-1; D is uncertain. CDR1 and CDR2 (germline): SGDLS, YYNGEE. V was cut by 3 bases and J by 1 base, with 7 bases left in between. The length of the CDR3 is 13 residues. For the CDR3, the DNA is TGTGCCAGCAGCGCCGATTCGAACACTGAAGCTTTCTTT. This gives the protein CASSADSNTEAFF.